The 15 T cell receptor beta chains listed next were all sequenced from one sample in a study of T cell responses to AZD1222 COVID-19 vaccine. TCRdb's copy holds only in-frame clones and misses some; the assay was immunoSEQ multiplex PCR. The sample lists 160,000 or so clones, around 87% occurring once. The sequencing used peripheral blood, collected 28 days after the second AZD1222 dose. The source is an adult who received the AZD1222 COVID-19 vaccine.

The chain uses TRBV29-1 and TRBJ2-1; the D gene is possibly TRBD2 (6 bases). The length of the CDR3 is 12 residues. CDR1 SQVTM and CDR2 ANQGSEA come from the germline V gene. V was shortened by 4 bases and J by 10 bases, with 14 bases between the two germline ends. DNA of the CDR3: TGCAGCGTTGTTACGGGAGTGAGCGAGCAGTTCTTC. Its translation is CSVVTGVSEQFF.

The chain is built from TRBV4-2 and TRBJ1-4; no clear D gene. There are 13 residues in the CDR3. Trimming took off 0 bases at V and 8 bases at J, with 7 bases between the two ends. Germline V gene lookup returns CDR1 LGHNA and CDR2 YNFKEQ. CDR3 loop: CASSQDRREKLFF. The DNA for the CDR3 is TGTGCCAGCAGCCAAGATAGGCGAGAAAAACTGTTTTTT.

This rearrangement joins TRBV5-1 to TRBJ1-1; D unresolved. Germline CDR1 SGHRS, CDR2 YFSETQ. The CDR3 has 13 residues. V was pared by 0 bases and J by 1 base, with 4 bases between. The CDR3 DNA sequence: TGCGCCAGCAGCTTGGACCCGAACACTGAAGCTTTCTTT. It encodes CASSLDPNTEAFF.

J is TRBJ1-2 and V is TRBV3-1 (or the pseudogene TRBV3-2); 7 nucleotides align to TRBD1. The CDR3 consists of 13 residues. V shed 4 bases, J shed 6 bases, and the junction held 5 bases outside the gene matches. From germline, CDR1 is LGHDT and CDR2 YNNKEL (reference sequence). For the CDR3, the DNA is TGTGCCAGCAGCCGGACAGGAGGAGATGGCTACACCTTC. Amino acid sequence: CASSRTGGDGYTF.

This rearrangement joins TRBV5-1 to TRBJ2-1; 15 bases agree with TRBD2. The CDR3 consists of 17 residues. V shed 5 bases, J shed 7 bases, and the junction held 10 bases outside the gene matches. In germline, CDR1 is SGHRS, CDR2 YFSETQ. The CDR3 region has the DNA TGCGCCAGCAGGTACGGGACTAGCGGGAGGTTGGAGAATGAGCAGTTCTTC. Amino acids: CASRYGTSGRLENEQFF.

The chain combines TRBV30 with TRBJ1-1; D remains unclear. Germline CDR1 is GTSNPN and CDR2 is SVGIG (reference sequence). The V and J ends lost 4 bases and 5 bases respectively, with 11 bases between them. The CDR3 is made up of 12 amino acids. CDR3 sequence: CAWTGGGTEAFF. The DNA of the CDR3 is TGTGCCTGGACAGGTGGAGGGACTGAAGCTTTCTTT. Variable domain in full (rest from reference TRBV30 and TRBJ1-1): SQTIHQWPATLVQPVGSPLSLECTVEGTSNPNLYWYRQAAGRGLQLLFYSVGIGQISSEVPQNLSASRPQDRQFILSSKKLLLSDSGFYLCAWTGGGTEAFFGQGTRLTVV.

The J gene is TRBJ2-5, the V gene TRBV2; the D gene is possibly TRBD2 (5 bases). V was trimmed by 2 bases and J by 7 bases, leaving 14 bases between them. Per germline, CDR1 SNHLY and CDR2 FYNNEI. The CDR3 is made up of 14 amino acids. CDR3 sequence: CASSESRSAGTQYF. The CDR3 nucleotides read TGTGCCAGCAGTGAATCCAGATCGGCGGGGACCCAGTACTTC.

CDR3 nucleotides: TGTGCCAGCAGCTCGGACAGGGGGCTTCAGCCCCAGCATTTT. It encodes CASSSDRGLQPQHF. The V and J genes are TRBV5-8 and TRBJ1-5; 11 nucleotides match TRBD1. Germline V lookup: CDR1 SGHTS, CDR2 YDEGEE. The CDR3 extends over 14 amino acids. Trimming cost V 3 bases and J 6 bases; bases outside gene matches: 2.

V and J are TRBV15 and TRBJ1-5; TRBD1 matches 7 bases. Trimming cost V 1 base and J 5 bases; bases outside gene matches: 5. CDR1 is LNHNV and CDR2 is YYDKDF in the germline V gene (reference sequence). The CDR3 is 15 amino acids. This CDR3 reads CATSRAGQLYQPQHF. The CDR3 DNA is TGTGCCACCAGCAGAGCGGGACAGCTTTATCAGCCCCAGCATTTT.

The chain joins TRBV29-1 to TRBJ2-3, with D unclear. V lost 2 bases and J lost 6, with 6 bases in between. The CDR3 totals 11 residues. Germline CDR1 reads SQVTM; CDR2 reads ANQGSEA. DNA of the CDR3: TGCAGCGTTGAAACTGGTGATACGCAGTATTTT. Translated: CSVETGDTQYF.

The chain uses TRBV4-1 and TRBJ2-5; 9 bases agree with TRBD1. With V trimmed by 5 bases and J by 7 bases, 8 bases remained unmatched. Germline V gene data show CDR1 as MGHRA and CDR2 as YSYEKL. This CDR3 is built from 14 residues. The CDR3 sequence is CASSEPGQGGTQYF. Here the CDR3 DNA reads TGCGCCAGCAGCGAACCGGGACAGGGAGGGACCCAGTACTTC.

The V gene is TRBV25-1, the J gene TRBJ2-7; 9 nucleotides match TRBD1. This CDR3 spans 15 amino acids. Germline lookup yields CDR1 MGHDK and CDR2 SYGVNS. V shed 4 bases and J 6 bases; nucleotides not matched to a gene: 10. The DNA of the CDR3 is TGTGCCAGCAGTGGCAGACAGGGGGGTTTTCGCGAGCAGTACTTC. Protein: CASSGRQGGFREQYF.

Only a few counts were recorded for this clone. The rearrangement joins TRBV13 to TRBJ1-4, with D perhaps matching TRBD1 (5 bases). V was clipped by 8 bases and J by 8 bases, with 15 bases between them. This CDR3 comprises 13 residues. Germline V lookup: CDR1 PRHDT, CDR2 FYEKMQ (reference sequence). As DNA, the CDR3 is TGTGCCAGCCGGGCCGGGGCGAGGGAAAAACTGTTTTTT. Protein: CASRAGAREKLFF.

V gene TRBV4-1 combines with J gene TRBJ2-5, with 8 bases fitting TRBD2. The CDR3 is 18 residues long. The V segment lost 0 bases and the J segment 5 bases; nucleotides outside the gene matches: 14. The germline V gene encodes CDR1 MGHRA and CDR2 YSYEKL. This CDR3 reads CASSQDPGASGLGETQYF. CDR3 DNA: TGCGCCAGCAGCCAAGATCCCGGGGCTAGCGGGCTGGGGGAGACCCAGTACTTC.

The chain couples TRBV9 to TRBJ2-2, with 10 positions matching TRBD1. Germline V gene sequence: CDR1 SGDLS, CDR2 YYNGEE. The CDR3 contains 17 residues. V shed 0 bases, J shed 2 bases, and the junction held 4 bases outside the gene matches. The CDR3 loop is CASSVVGTGANTGELFF. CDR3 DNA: TGTGCCAGCAGCGTAGTAGGGACAGGGGCCAACACCGGGGAGCTGTTTTTT.